This T cell receptor beta chain appears in the sequencing data of a study of identical twins. As for this clonotype: No antigen is known for it.

V shed 5 bases, J shed 3 bases, and the junction held 5 bases outside the gene matches. Germline assignment: CDR1 DFQATT and CDR2 SNEGSKA (reference sequence). The CDR3 has 14 amino acids. Unique molecular identifiers were present on the cDNA, and a universal primer site came from template switching. Each CDR3 protein gets one entry after TCRdb re-called the 5' RACE reads with MiXCR. This table has 1,800,000 or so distinct CDR3 sequences, more than 30% appearing once. The study, taken as a whole, reports: The study found that models underestimated out-of-frame TCR alpha sharing in monozygotic twins. Out-of-frame alpha sequences common to twins exhibited a surplus of low generation probability. Zero-insertion analyses might be partly confounded by invariant T cells like MAIT and iNKT.

The chain joins TRBV20-1 to TRBJ2-3; 10 bases align to TRBD2. The TCR was taken from a newborn girl in good health. Sequencing used cord blood. The CDR3 DNA is TGCAGTGCTTTAGCGGGGGGACAAACAGATACGCAGTATTTT. This gives the protein CSALAGGQTDTQYF.